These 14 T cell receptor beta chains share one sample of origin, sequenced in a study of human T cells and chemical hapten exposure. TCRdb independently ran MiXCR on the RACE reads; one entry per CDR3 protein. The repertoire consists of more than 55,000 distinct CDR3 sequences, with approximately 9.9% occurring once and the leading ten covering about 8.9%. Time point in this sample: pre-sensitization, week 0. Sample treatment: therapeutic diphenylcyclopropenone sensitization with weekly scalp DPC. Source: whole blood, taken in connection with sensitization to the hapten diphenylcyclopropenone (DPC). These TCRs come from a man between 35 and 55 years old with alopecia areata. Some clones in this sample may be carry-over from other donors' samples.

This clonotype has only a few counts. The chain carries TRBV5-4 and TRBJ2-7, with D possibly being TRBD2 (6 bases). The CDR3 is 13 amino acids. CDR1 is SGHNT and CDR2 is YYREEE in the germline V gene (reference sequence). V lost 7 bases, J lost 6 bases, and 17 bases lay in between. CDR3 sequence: CASGPRGGGEQYF. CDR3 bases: TGTGCCAGCGGCCCGCGGGGAGGTGGCGAGCAGTACTTC.

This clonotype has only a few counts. DNA of the CDR3: TGTGCCAGCAGCAATCAGACAGGTCAAGAGACCCAGTACTTC. Protein sequence: CASSNQTGQETQYF. V is TRBV21-1 and J is TRBJ2-5; the listed D gene, TRBD1, was not tested against the DNA. TRBV21-1 is a pseudogene segment. This CDR3 region has 14 residues.

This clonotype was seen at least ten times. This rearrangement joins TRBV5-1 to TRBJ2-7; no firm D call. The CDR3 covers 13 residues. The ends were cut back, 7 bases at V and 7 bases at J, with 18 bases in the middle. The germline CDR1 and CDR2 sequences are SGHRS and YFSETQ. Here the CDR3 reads CASRARTPTEQYF. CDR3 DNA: TGCGCCAGCCGAGCCAGGACGCCCACGGAGCAGTACTTC. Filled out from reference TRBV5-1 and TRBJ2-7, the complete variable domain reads KAGVTQTPRYLIKTRGQQVTLSCSPISGHRSVSWYQQTPGQGLQFLFEYFSETQRNKGNFPGRFSGRQFSNSRSEMNVSTLELGDSALYLCASRARTPTEQYFGPGTRLTVT.

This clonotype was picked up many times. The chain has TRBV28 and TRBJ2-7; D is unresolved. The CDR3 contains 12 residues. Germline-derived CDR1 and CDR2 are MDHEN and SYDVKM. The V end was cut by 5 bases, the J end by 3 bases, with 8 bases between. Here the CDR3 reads CASSTRRYEQYF. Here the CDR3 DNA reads TGTGCCAGCAGTACCAGGCGCTACGAGCAGTACTTC.

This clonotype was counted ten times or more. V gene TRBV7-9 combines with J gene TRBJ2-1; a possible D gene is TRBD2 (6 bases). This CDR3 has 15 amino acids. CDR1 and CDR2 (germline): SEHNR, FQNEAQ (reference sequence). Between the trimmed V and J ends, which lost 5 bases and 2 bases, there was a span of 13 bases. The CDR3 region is CASSPVQRAYNEQFF. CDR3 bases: TGTGCCAGCAGCCCAGTACAGCGGGCCTACAATGAGCAGTTCTTC. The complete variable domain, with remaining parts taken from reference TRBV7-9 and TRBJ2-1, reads DTGVSQNPRHKITKRGQNVTFRCDPISEHNRLYWYRQTLGQGPEFLTYFQNEAQLEKSRLLSDRFSAERPKGSFSTLEIQRTEQGDSAMYLCASSPVQRAYNEQFFGPGTRLTVL.

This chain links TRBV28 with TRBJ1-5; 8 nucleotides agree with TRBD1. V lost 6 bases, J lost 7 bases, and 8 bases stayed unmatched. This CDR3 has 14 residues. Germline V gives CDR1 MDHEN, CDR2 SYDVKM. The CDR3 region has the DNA TGTGCCAGCAGCCAAGACAGGGGCAGGCAGCCCCAGCATTTT. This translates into CASSQDRGRQPQHF.

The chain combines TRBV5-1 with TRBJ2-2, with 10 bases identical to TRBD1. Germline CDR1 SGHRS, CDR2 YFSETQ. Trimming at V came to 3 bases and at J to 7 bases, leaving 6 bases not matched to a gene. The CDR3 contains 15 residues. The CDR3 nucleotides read TGCGCCAGCAGCTCCGGGACAGGGGTCGTCGGGGAGCTGTTTTTT. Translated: CASSSGTGVVGELFF.

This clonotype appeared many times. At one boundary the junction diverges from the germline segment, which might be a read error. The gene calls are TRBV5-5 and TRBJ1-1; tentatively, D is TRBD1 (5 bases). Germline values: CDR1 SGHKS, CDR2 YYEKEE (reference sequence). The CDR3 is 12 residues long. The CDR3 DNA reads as TGTGCCAGCAACTTGGGGGACACTGAAGCTTTCTTT. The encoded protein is CASNLGDTEAFF.

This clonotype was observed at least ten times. For the CDR3, the DNA is TGTGCCAGCAGTTACGGAGAGACCCAGTACTTC. This translates into CASSYGETQYF. The gene calls are TRBV6-2 or TRBV6-3 and TRBJ2-5; no clear D gene. V lost 2 bases to trimming and J lost 4 bases, with 2 bases between them. CDR1 is MNHEY and CDR2 is SVGEGT in the germline V gene. CDR3 length: 11 residues.

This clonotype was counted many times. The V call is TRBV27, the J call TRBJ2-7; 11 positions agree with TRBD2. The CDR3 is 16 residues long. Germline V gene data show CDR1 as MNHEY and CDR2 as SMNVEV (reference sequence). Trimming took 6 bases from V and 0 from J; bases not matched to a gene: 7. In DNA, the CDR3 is TGTGCCAGCAGGGACATGACTAGCGGGAACTCCTACGAGCAGTACTTC. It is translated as CASRDMTSGNSYEQYF.

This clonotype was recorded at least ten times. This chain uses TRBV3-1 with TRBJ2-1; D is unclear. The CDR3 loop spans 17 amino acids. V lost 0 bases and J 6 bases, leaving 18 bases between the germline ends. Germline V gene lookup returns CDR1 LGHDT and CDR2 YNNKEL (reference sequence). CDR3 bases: TGTGCCAGCAGCCAAGAGTCCGGTCGAACTTCTGGCAATGAGCAGTTCTTC. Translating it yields CASSQESGRTSGNEQFF.

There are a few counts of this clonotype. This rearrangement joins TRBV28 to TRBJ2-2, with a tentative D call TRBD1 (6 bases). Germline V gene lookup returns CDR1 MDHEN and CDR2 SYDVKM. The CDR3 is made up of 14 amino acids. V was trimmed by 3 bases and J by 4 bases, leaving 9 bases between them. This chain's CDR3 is CASSFPTGTGELFF. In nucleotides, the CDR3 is TGTGCCAGCAGTTTTCCGACAGGCACCGGGGAGCTGTTTTTT.

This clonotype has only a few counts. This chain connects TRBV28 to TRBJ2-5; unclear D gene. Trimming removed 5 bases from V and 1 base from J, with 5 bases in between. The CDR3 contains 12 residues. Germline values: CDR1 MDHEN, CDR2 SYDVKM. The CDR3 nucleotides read TGTGCCAGCAGTCTCGTCCAAGAGACCCAGTACTTC. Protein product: CASSLVQETQYF.

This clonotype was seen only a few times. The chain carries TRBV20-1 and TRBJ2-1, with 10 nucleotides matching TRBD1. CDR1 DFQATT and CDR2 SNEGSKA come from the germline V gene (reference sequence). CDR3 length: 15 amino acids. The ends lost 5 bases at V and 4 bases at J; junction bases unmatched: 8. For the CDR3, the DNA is TGCAGTGCTGCACCCGACAGGGGGCCTTACAATGAGCAGTTCTTC. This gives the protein CSAAPDRGPYNEQFF.